The rows below give T cell receptor beta chains drawn from one sample of a study of cytomegalovirus exposure and HLA in healthy donors. Assay: immunoSEQ multiplex PCR; the TCRdb copy retains only in-frame clones and omits some. This table has about 190,000 clones, roughly 73% appearing once. The specimen sequenced was PBMCs. Receptors originate from a woman under 40 in good health and CMV-seronegative. Each CDR3 is given with its conserved first and last residue. D genes are given only for firm matches. Size tells how often a clone was seen (once, few, many) or the class of an expanded clone, and some rows leave it out.

D gene,J gene,V gene,clone size,CDR3 DNA,CDR3 protein
TRBD1,TRBJ2-1,TRBV4-1,.,TGCGCCAGCAGCCAAGATGGGACAGGGGCGGGTGAGCAGTTCTTC,CASSQDGTGAGEQFF
.,TRBJ2-7,TRBV6-5,.,TGTGCCAGCAGTTACGGAACAGGGCACTTAACTTACGAGCAGTACTTC,CASSYGTGHLTYEQYF
TRBD1,TRBJ2-7,TRBV29-1,.,TGCAGCGTCAAAACCGGGACAGGGCCCTCCTACGAGCAGTACTTC,CSVKTGTGPSYEQYF
.,TRBJ2-1,TRBV4-3,once,TGCGCCAGCAGCGGGTCAGCGCTTAGCTCCTACAATGAGCAGTTCTTC,CASSGSALSSYNEQFF
.,TRBJ1-1,TRBV10-3,once,TGTGCCATCAGTGAGTCGGCAGGGGATGGGGGCACTGAAGCTTTCTTT,CAISESAGDGGTEAFF
.,TRBJ2-5,TRBV7-8,.,TGTGCCAGCAGCTTAAGCGAAGCAAGGGAGACCCAGTACTTC,CASSLSEARETQYF
TRBD1,TRBJ1-1,TRBV18,.,TGTGCCAGCTCACCAGGGGACAGGGGATCGTACACTGAAGCTTTCTTT,CASSPGDRGSYTEAFF
.,TRBJ2-7,TRBV6-6,few,TGTGCCAGCAGTTACTCCTGCGGAGGTGGATACTACGAGCAGTACTTC,CASSYSCGGGYYEQYF
TRBD1,TRBJ2-7,TRBV5-1,.,TGCGCCAGCAGCTTCGAAACTAAGGGACAGGCCTACGAGCAGTACTTC,CASSFETKGQAYEQYF
TRBD1,TRBJ2-7,TRBV5-1,.,TGCGCCAGCAGACCCATCGCCGGGACAGTCTACGAGCAGTACTTC,CASRPIAGTVYEQYF
.,TRBJ2-7,TRBV29-1,.,TGCAGCGTTGTTGTCAGGACCTACGAGCAGTACTTC,CSVVVRTYEQYF
.,TRBJ1-1,TRBV9,few,TGTGCCAGCAGCGTAGATGAGGGCCCTGAAGCTTTCTTT,CASSVDEGPEAFF
TRBD2,TRBJ2-5,TRBV6-1,.,TGTGCCAGCAGTGAAACTAGCGTGGAGACCCAGTACTTC,CASSETSVETQYF
.,TRBJ2-5,TRBV15,few,TGTGCCACCAGCAGCCAGGACTCCGTAGAAGAGACCCAGTACTTC,CATSSQDSVEETQYF
.,TRBJ2-7,TRBV29-1,few,TGCAGCGTCGCCGACCATACAGGTTACAGTATCGGCTACGAGCAGTACTTC,CSVADHTGYSIGYEQYF
TRBD1,TRBJ1-2,TRBV27,.,TGTGCCAGCAGTTCCCTATCCAGGGGGTGGAACTATGGCTACACCTTC,CASSSLSRGWNYGYTF
.,TRBJ1-1,TRBV19,.,TGTGCCAGTAGTATAGAGCCGGGACAGAACACTGAAGCTTTCTTT,CASSIEPGQNTEAFF
TRBD1,TRBJ1-5,TRBV5-8,.,TGTGCCAGCAGCTTCAGACGGGACAGGGATTTGGGCAATCAGCCCCAGCATTTT,CASSFRRDRDLGNQPQHF
TRBD1,TRBJ1-5,TRBV6-1,.,TGTGCCAGCAGGGTTACAGGGGCTTTAAAGCAGCCCCAGCATTTT,CASRVTGALKQPQHF
TRBD1,TRBJ1-2,TRBV6-4,.,TGTGCCAGCAGTGAGTCCGGGACAGCCTATGGCTACACCTTC,CASSESGTAYGYTF
.,TRBJ2-6,TRBV5-8,.,TGTGCCAGCAGCTTGGGACAGATAAGCTCTGGGGCCAACGTCCTGACTTTC,CASSLGQISSGANVLTF
.,TRBJ2-7,TRBV7-9,few,TGTGCCAGCAGCCAACAGGGTTCCTACGAGCAGTACTTC,CASSQQGSYEQYF
.,TRBJ2-3,TRBV7-2,once,TGTGCCAGCAGTCCCCCGGGACTGCGAAGCACAGATACGCAGTATTTT,CASSPPGLRSTDTQYF